The sequence of this T cell receptor (beta chain) was determined in a study of T cell changes during pregnancy in multiple sclerosis. TCRdb's copy holds only in-frame clones and misses some; the assay was immunoSEQ multiplex PCR. The data show nearly 80,000 clones, around nine tenths seen once. This clonotype was obtained from a female donor with multiple sclerosis, enrolled in a pregnancy study. Sequencing was performed on CD4+ T cells from peripheral blood mononuclear cells, taken before pregnancy.

The CDR3 reads CASRPVTSTEQYF. In DNA, the CDR3 is TGCGCCAGCAGGCCTGTGACTAGCACCGAGCAGTACTTC. The rearrangement uses TRBV5-1 and TRBJ2-7, with TRBD2 identical over 7 bases. The CDR3 length is 13 residues. V was pared by 5 bases and J by 6 bases, with 8 bases of the junction left unmatched. Germline V gene sequence: CDR1 SGHRS, CDR2 YFSETQ.